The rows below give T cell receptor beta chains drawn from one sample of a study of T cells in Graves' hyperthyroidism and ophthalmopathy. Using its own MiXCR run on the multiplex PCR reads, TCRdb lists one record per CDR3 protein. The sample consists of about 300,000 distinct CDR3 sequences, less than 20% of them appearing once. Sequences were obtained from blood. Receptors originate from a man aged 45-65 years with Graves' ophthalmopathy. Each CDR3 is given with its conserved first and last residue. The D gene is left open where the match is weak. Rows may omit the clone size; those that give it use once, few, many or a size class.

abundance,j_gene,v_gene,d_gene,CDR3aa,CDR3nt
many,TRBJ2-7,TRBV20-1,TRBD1,CSAIDRVTEQYF,TGCAGTGCTATTGACAGGGTGACCGAGCAGTACTTC
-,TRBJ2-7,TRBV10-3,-,CASSLRQASYEQYF,TGTGCCAGCAGTTTGCGACAGGCCTCCTACGAGCAGTACTTC
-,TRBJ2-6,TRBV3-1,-,CASSQGPVGANVLTF,TGTGCCAGCAGCCAAGGGCCTGTGGGGGCCAACGTCCTGACTTTC
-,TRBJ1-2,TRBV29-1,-,CSVEGGTNYGYTF,TGCAGCGTTGAAGGGGGAACTAACTATGGCTACACCTTC
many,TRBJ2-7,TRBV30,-,CAWRGGGKEQYF,TGTGCCTGGAGGGGTGGGGGTAAAGAGCAGTACTTC
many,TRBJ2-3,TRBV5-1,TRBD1,CASSLAGQGGTDTQYF,TGCGCCAGCAGCTTGGCCGGACAGGGGGGCACAGATACGCAGTATTTT
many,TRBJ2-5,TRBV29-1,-,CSVDRDQARETQYF,TGCAGCGTTGATCGGGACCAAGCACGAGAGACCCAGTACTTC
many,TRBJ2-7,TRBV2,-,CASSELVDEQYF,TGTGCCAGCAGTGAACTAGTGGACGAGCAGTACTTC
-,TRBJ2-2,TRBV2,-,CASSATDTGELFF,TGTGCCAGCAGTGCTACTGACACCGGGGAGCTGTTTTTT
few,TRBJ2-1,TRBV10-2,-,CASSQQQTVNEQFF,TGCGCCAGTAGCCAACAGCAAACAGTCAATGAGCAGTTCTTC
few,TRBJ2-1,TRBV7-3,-,CASSLRPWGSEQFF,TGTGCCAGCAGCTTAAGGCCGTGGGGGTCTGAGCAGTTCTTC
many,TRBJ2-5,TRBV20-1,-,CSARIGATQYF,TGCAGTGCTAGAATCGGGGCGACCCAGTACTTC
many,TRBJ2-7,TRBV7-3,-,CASSPAGTEGYEQYF,TGTGCCAGCAGCCCAGCCGGGACGGAAGGCTACGAGCAGTACTTC
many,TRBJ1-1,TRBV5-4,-,CASSLDEGTEAFF,TGTGCCAGCAGCTTGGATGAAGGAACTGAAGCTTTCTTT
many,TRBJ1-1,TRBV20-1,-,CSARDNRAWGTEAFF,TGCAGTGCTAGAGATAACAGGGCTTGGGGCACTGAAGCTTTCTTT
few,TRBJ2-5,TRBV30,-,CAWGFSIWHLRAQPRETQYF,TGTGCCTGGGGTTTCTCGATCTGGCACCTGAGGGCCCAGCCCCGAGAGACCCAGTACTTC
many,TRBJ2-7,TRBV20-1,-,CSAWGPGANITYEQYF,TGCAGTGCTTGGGGGCCGGGGGCGAATATCACCTACGAGCAGTACTTC
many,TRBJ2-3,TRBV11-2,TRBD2,CASSLYAASGIGDTQYF,TGTGCCAGCAGCTTGTATGCGGCTAGCGGGATTGGAGATACGCAGTATTTT
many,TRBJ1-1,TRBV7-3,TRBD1,CASSLRGGGTEAFF,TGTGCCAGCAGCTTACGAGGGGGCGGCACTGAAGCTTTCTTT
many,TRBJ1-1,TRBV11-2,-,CASSPGYSTEAFF,TGTGCCAGCAGCCCAGGGTACTCAACTGAAGCTTTCTTT
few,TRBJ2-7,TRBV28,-,CASRLYRGSSYEQYF,TGTGCCAGCAGACTATACAGAGGGTCCTCCTACGAGCAGTACTTC
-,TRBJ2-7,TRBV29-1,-,CSVGFDRIGSYEQYF,TGCAGCGTTGGATTCGACAGGATAGGCTCCTACGAGCAGTACTTC
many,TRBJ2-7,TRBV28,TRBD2,CASTIGASGSHEQYF,TGTGCCAGCACCATCGGGGCTAGCGGGAGCCACGAGCAGTACTTC
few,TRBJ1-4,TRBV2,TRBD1,CASSEFPGTDNEKLFF,TGTGCCAGCAGTGAATTTCCCGGGACAGATAATGAAAAACTGTTTTTT
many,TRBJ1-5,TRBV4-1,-,CASSQDRSNQPQHF,TGCGCCAGCAGCCAAGATCGTAGCAATCAGCCCCAGCATTTT
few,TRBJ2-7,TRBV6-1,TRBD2,CASRGTSGLSYEQYF,TGTGCCAGCAGAGGGACTAGCGGACTATCCTACGAGCAGTACTTC
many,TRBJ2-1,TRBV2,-,CASRATSSYNEQFF,TGTGCCAGCAGGGCGACTAGCTCCTACAATGAGCAGTTCTTC
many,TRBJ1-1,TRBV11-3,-,CASSTTSTTEAFF,TGTGCCAGCAGCACAACATCGACCACTGAAGCTTTCTTT